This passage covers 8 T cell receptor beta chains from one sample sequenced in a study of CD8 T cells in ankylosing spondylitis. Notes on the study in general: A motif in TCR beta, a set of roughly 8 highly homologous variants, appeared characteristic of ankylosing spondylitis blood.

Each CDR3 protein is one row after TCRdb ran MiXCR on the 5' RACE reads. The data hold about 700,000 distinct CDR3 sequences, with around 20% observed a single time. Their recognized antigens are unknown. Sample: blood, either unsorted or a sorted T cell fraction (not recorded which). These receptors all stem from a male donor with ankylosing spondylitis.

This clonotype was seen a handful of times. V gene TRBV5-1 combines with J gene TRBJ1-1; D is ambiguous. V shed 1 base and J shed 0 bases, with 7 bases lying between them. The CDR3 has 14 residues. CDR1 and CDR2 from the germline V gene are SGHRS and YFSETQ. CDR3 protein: CASSLNAVNTEAFF. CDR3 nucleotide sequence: TGCGCCAGCAGCTTGAATGCGGTGAACACTGAAGCTTTCTTT.

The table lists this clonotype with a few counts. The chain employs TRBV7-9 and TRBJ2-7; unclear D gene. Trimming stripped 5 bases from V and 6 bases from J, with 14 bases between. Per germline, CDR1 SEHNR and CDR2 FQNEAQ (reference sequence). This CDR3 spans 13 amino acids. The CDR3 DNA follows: TGTGCCAGCAGCGTCTCGGTCCCTTCCGAGCAGTACTTC. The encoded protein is CASSVSVPSEQYF.

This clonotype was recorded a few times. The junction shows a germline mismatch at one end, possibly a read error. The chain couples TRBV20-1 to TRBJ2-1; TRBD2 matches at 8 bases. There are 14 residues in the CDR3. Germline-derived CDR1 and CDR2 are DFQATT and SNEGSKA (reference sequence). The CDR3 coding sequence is TGCAGTGCTAGAGAAGAAGGGTGGGGCGGGAGGCTTCTCTTC. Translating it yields CSAREEGWGGRLLF.

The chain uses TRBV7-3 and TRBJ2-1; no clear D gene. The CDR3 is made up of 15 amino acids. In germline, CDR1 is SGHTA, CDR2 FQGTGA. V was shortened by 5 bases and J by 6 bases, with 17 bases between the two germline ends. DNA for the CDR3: TGTGCCAGCAGCCCGTCTAATGGGATGAGCAATGAGCAGTTCTTC. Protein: CASSPSNGMSNEQFF.

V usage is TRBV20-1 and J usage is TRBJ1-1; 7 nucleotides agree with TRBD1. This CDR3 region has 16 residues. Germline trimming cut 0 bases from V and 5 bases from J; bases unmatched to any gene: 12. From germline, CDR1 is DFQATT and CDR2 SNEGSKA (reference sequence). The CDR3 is CSARDRSEGAQTEAFF. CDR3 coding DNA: TGCAGTGCTAGAGATCGCTCGGAGGGGGCGCAGACTGAAGCTTTCTTT.

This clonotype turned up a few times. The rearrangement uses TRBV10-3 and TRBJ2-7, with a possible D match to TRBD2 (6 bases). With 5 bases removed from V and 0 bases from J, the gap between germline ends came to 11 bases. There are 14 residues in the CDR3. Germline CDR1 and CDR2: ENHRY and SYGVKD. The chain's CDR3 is CAISPAGLSYEQYF. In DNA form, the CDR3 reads TGTGCCATCAGTCCAGCGGGTCTCTCCTACGAGCAGTACTTC.

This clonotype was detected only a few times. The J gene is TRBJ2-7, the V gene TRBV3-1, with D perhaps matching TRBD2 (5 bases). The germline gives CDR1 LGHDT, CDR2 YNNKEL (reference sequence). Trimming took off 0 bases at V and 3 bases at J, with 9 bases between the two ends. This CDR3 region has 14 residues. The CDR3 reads CASSQDDYYYEQYF. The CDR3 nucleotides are TGTGCCAGCAGCCAAGATGACTACTACTACGAGCAGTACTTC.

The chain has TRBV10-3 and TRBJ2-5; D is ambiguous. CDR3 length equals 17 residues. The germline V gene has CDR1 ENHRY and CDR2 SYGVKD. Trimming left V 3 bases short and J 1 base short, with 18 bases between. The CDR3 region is CAISDPGQQLSQETQYF. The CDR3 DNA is TGTGCCATCAGTGACCCCGGCCAGCAACTTTCCCAAGAGACCCAGTACTTC.